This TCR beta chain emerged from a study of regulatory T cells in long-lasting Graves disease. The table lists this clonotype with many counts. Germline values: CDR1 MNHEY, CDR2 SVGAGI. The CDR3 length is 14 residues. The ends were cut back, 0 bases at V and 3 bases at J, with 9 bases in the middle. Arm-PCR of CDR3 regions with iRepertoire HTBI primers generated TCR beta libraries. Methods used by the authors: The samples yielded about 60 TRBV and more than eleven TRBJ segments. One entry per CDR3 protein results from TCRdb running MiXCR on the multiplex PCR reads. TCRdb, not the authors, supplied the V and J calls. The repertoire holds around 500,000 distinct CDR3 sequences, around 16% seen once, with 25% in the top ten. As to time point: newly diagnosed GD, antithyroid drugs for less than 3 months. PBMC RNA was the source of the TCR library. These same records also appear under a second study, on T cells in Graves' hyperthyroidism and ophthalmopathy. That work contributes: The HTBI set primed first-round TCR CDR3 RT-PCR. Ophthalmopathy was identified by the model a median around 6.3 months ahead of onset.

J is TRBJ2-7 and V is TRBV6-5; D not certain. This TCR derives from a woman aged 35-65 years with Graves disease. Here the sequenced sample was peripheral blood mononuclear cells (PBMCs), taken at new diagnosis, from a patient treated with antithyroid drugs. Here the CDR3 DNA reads TGTGCCAGCAGTTACTCGATACCCGTCTACGAGCAGTACTTC. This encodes CASSYSIPVYEQYF.